This T cell receptor (beta chain) was observed in a study of response to subunit inactivated influenza vaccine. Broader study findings: Researchers suggested that each seasonal influenza vaccination recruits few new T cells.

TCRdb used MiXCR to reprocess the RT-PCR reads, holding one entry per CDR3 protein. The data contain 490,000 or so distinct CDR3 sequences, less than 8% of them seen just once; the ten biggest clones take up 10% to 15%. This clonotype was found a few times. Its matching antigen is unknown. Germline CDR1 reads SGHDT; CDR2 reads YYEEEE. This CDR3 comprises 13 residues. The germline V and J ends were trimmed by 2 bases and 8 bases, with 12 bases remaining between them. The chain employs TRBV5-6 and TRBJ2-3, with D hard to call. The material was PBMCs from blood, obtained less than 25 months after vaccination. The TCR was taken from a man aged 45 to 70 who received an inactivated influenza vaccine. CDR3 protein: CASSFSTKGTQYF. The CDR3 region has the DNA TGTGCCAGCAGCTTTTCGACCAAGGGTACGCAGTATTTT.